These 31 T cell receptor beta chains share one sample of origin, sequenced in a study of shared clonotypes between healthy human individuals. TCRdb's copy holds only in-frame clones and misses some; the assay was immunoSEQ multiplex PCR. The sample carries 450,000 to 500,000 clones, over 65% recorded once. Source material: PBMCs. These receptors were obtained from a woman aged 40 to 55 in good health. Some clones in this sample may be carry-over from other donors' samples.

CDR3 protein: CASSPHYVTGGELFF. CDR3 bases: TGTGCCAGCAGTCCTCACTATGTCACGGGCGGGGAGCTGTTTTTT. This chain connects TRBV7-3 to TRBJ2-2; D is undetermined. The length of the CDR3 is 15 residues. Germline loops: CDR1 SGHTA, CDR2 FQGTGA. Trimming removed 6 bases at V and 7 bases at J, with 18 bases between.

In the case of this clone: The junction departs from the called germline gene at one end, perhaps through a read error. The V and J genes are TRBV5-1 and TRBJ2-7; 14 bases match TRBD2. The CDR3 spans 14 residues. CDR1 and CDR2 (germline): SGHRS, YFSETQ. The CDR3 loop is CASSLEGTSGSKNF. The CDR3 DNA reads as TGCGCCAGCAGCTTGGAAGGGACTAGCGGGAGTAAGAACTTC.

This clone was observed a few times. V is TRBV27 and J is TRBJ2-7; 7 bases are shared with TRBD1. Germline-derived CDR1 and CDR2 are MNHEY and SMNVEV (reference sequence). CDR3 length: 16 amino acids. V shed 5 bases, J shed 3 bases, and the junction held 13 bases outside the gene matches. CDR3: CASSPSQTGYRYEQYF. CDR3 bases: TGTGCCAGCAGTCCCTCACAGACAGGGTATCGCTACGAGCAGTACTTC.

V and J are TRBV6-5 and TRBJ2-2; TRBD2 is a possible D gene (6 bases). Germline V lookup: CDR1 MNHEY, CDR2 SVGAGI. The CDR3 is 13 residues long. V was shortened by 5 bases and J by 7 bases, with 11 bases between the two germline ends. CDR3 sequence (DNA): TGTGCCAGCAGTACGGACTATTTCGGGGAGCTGTTTTTT. This gives the protein CASSTDYFGELFF.

The chain links TRBV19 to TRBJ2-7; D assignment may be TRBD1 or TRBD2 (5 bases each). The CDR3 covers 13 residues. V lost 6 bases and J lost 0, with 9 bases in between. The germline V gene encodes CDR1 LNHDA and CDR2 SQIVND (reference sequence). CDR3 sequence: CASSPGTSYEQYF. In DNA, the CDR3 is TGTGCCAGTAGCCCGGGGACCTCCTACGAGCAGTACTTC.

The chain recombines TRBV5-5 with TRBJ1-2; D is unresolved. With 1 base removed from V and 0 bases from J, the gap between germline ends came to 7 bases. The CDR3 length is 14 residues. From germline, CDR1 is SGHKS and CDR2 YYEKEE (reference sequence). As DNA, the CDR3 is TGTGCCAGCAGCTTGTTCACGGCTAACTATGGCTACACCTTC. Translated: CASSLFTANYGYTF.

This chain links TRBV4-3 with TRBJ1-6; tentative D call: TRBD1 (5 bases). V was clipped by 0 bases and J by 7 bases, with 13 bases between them. Per germline, CDR1 LGHNA and CDR2 YSLEER. CDR3 length equals 16 residues. The DNA of the CDR3 is TGCGCCAGCAGCCAAGATCATTCAGGGTCCAATTCACCCCTCCACTTT. This gives the protein CASSQDHSGSNSPLHF.

The CDR3 is CAISPTGDGELFF. DNA of the CDR3: TGTGCCATCAGCCCGACGGGCGACGGGGAGCTGTTTTTT. This chain connects TRBV10-3 to TRBJ2-2, with unresolved D. The CDR3 sequence is 13 residues long. From germline, CDR1 is ENHRY and CDR2 SYGVKD. Trimming took 6 bases from V and 7 from J, leaving 12 bases between them.

There are a few counts of this clone. The chain joins TRBV2 to TRBJ1-2, with no clear D. V was trimmed by 5 bases and J by 4 bases, leaving 8 bases between them. This CDR3 spans 12 amino acids. Germline V gene lookup returns CDR1 SNHLY and CDR2 FYNNEI. CDR3 coding DNA: TGTGCCAGCAGTACGGGGTTCTATGGCTACACCTTC. This sequence encodes CASSTGFYGYTF.

In this sample, this clone turned up a few times. This could be a read error, since a much larger clone is one nucleotide away. The same CDR3 also results from other DNA sequences found in this sample. The chain carries TRBV30 and TRBJ2-6; D is uncertain. Germline CDR1 reads GTSNPN; CDR2 reads SVGIG (reference sequence). This CDR3 has 13 residues. In nucleotides, the CDR3 is TGTGCCTGGGGTGTGGGTGGGGCCAACGTCCTGACTTTC. This codes for CAWGVGGANVLTF.

The V gene is TRBV18, the J gene TRBJ2-1, with TRBD2 as a possible D gene (5 bases). Trimming took off 2 bases at V and 9 bases at J, with 8 bases between the two ends. Per germline, CDR1 KGHSH and CDR2 LQKENI. CDR3 length: 12 residues. CDR3 nucleotide sequence: TGTGCCAGCTCACCATCGGGATTTGAGCAGTTCTTC. This sequence encodes CASSPSGFEQFF. The variable domain in full, with the rest retrieved from reference TRBV18 and TRBJ2-1, is NAGVMQNPRHLVRRRGQEARLRCSPMKGHSHVYWYRQLPEEGLKFMVYLQKENIIDESGMPKERFSAEFPKEGPSILRIQQVVRGDSAAYFCASSPSGFEQFFGPGTRLTVL.

The genes are TRBV2 and TRBJ2-7, with D possibly matching TRBD1 (6 bases). Trimming left V 3 bases short and J 6 bases short, with 21 bases between. CDR1 and CDR2 (germline): SNHLY, FYNNEI. CDR3 size: 16 residues. CDR3 sequence: CASSEGPATGVREQYF. The CDR3 region has the DNA TGTGCCAGCAGTGAGGGGCCCGCGACAGGCGTCCGCGAGCAGTACTTC.

This clone was seen once. This same CDR3 is encoded by further DNA sequences in the sample. The rearrangement links TRBV18 to TRBJ2-5, with 15 positions matching TRBD2. The CDR3 is 16 residues long. Germline CDR1 and CDR2: KGHSH and LQKENI. Trimming at V came to 1 base and at J to 4 bases, leaving 1 base not matched to a gene. CDR3 protein: CASSPRTSGRAETQYF. In nucleotides, the CDR3 is TGTGCCAGCTCACCACGGACTAGCGGGAGGGCAGAGACCCAGTACTTC.

This chain uses TRBV5-1 with TRBJ2-7; 10 bases map to TRBD1. The CDR3 has 15 residues. Trimming took 4 bases from V and 3 from J; bases not matched to a gene: 7. CDR1 SGHRS and CDR2 YFSETQ come from the germline V gene. For the CDR3, the DNA is TGCGCCAGCAGCCCGGGACAGGGGACCATCTACGAGCAGTACTTC. This translates into CASSPGQGTIYEQYF.

This clone was found a few times. J is TRBJ1-5 and V is TRBV7-2; no reliable D call. Per the germline V gene, CDR1 is SGHTA and CDR2 is FQGNSA. This CDR3 contains 16 residues. V dropped 1 base and J dropped 0 bases, with 10 bases sitting between them. CDR3 sequence reads: CASSLEDAYSNQPQHF. In DNA form, the CDR3 reads TGTGCCAGCAGCTTAGAGGATGCGTATAGCAATCAGCCCCAGCATTTT.

The chain links TRBV7-9 to TRBJ2-3, with no clear D. The CDR3 has 17 residues. The V end lost 5 bases, the J end lost 4 bases, and 22 bases lay between the germline ends. Germline CDR1 and CDR2: SEHNR and FQNEAQ (reference sequence). The CDR3 nucleotides read TGTGCCAGCAGCCCCCCCCGGGCGCCCAGTTCAGCAGATACGCAGTATTTT. Its protein is CASSPPRAPSSADTQYF.

The rearrangement links TRBV5-6 to TRBJ2-3, with D perhaps TRBD2 (5 bases). V was shortened by 3 bases and J by 2 bases, with 13 bases between the two germline ends. Germline V gene lookup returns CDR1 SGHDT and CDR2 YYEEEE. There are 15 residues in the CDR3. CDR3 residues: CASSYFFRDTDTQYF. The CDR3 DNA reads TGTGCCAGCAGCTATTTCTTTCGGGACACAGATACGCAGTATTTT.

The V call is TRBV4-2, the J call TRBJ2-4, with 9 bases aligning to TRBD1. Trimming took 5 bases from V and 4 from J; bases not matched to a gene: 6. The CDR3 consists of 15 residues. Germline V gives CDR1 LGHNA, CDR2 YNFKEQ. The DNA of the CDR3 is TGTGCCAGCAGCTTGCGGACAGGGGCAAAAAACATTCAGTACTTC. This gives the protein CASSLRTGAKNIQYF.

As concerns this clone: Other nucleotide sequences from this sample produce the same CDR3. The rearrangement joins TRBV15 to TRBJ2-7, with D perhaps TRBD2 (6 bases). Germline CDR1 is LNHNV and CDR2 is YYDKDF (reference sequence). This CDR3 has 15 residues. V shed 0 bases and J shed 2 bases, with 11 bases lying between them. CDR3 loop: CATSRDTGGAYEQYF. In DNA, the CDR3 is TGTGCCACCAGCAGAGATACAGGAGGGGCCTACGAGCAGTACTTC.

This rearrangement joins TRBV28 to TRBJ2-1, with 8 bases that match TRBD2. CDR3 length equals 14 residues. From germline, CDR1 is MDHEN and CDR2 SYDVKM. J lost 7 bases, V lost 7 bases, and 9 bases had no gene match. This CDR3 reads CASIAPGGANEQFF. Written as DNA, the CDR3 is TGTGCCAGCATCGCCCCGGGGGGGGCAAATGAGCAGTTCTTC. The full variable domain, in which reference TRBV28 and TRBJ2-1 provide the parts outside the CDR3, is DVKVTQSSRYLVKRTGEKVFLECVQDMDHENMFWYRQDPGLGLRLIYFSYDVKMKEKGDIPEGYSVSREKKERFSLILESASTNQTSMYLCASIAPGGANEQFFGPGTRLTVL.

The chain employs TRBV20-1 and TRBJ2-7; unclear D gene. CDR3 length: 11 residues. V was shortened by 6 bases and J by 6 bases, with 12 bases between the two germline ends. CDR1 is DFQATT, CDR2 SNEGSKA, per germline (reference sequence). CDR3 DNA: TGCAGTGCCCAGGAAAGCATCGAGCAGTACTTC. Translated: CSAQESIEQYF.

J is TRBJ2-1 and V is TRBV7-2; D is undetermined. This CDR3 is built from 11 residues. Germline V lookup: CDR1 SGHTA, CDR2 FQGNSA. V gave up 2 bases and J gave up 10 bases, with 6 bases separating them. The CDR3 DNA reads as TGTGCCAGCAGCTTATGGGGAGAGCAGTTCTTC. Translation: CASSLWGEQFF.

This clone was observed a few times. The rearrangement joins TRBV15 to TRBJ2-5; TRBD2 matches 16 bases. This CDR3 is 16 amino acids long. Trimming took 3 bases from V and 2 from J; bases not matched to a gene: 0. The germline gives CDR1 LNHNV, CDR2 YYDKDF (reference sequence). DNA for the CDR3: TGTGCCACCAGCAGGGGACTAGCGGGAGGGCAAGAGACCCAGTACTTC. Protein sequence: CATSRGLAGGQETQYF.

A single count supports this clone. V is TRBV28 and J is TRBJ2-2; a weak D match, TRBD1 (5 bases). The V and J ends lost 3 bases and 3 bases respectively, with 5 bases between them. The CDR3 sequence is 13 residues long. The germline CDR1 and CDR2 sequences are MDHEN and SYDVKM. The CDR3 protein is CASSLGHTGELFF. In DNA form, the CDR3 reads TGTGCCAGCAGTTTGGGGCACACCGGGGAGCTGTTTTTT.

The rearrangement joins TRBV29-1 to TRBJ2-2; tentative D call: TRBD1 (6 bases). This CDR3 comprises 14 residues. Trimming cost V 5 bases and J 4 bases, with 14 bases left between them. Germline loops: CDR1 SQVTM, CDR2 ANQGSEA. As DNA, the CDR3 is TGCAGCGTTATTGGCCAGGGGTTCACCGGGGAGCTGTTTTTT. Encoded protein: CSVIGQGFTGELFF.

This sequence joins TRBV12-5 and TRBJ2-2; tentatively, D is TRBD2 (5 bases). The CDR3 sequence is 14 residues long. V was cut by 1 base and J by 4 bases, with 7 bases left in between. CDR1 is LGHNT and CDR2 is FRNRAP in the germline V gene. The CDR3 reads CASGLASGTGELFF. The CDR3 DNA reads as TGTGCTAGTGGTTTGGCGAGCGGCACCGGGGAGCTGTTTTTT.

This chain links TRBV15 with TRBJ2-3; D may be TRBD1 (5 bases). The V and J ends lost 8 bases and 0 bases respectively, with 12 bases between them. The CDR3 consists of 14 residues. Germline V gives CDR1 LNHNV, CDR2 YYDKDF (reference sequence). The CDR3 here is CATGAGSSTDTQYF. Written as DNA, the CDR3 is TGTGCCACCGGGGCCGGTTCTAGCACAGATACGCAGTATTTT.

There are a few counts of this clone. The rearrangement links TRBV28 to TRBJ1-1; D remains unclear. V was clipped by 5 bases and J by 4 bases, with 17 bases between them. The CDR3 is 15 amino acids. Germline V CDR1 and CDR2: MDHEN, SYDVKM. CDR3 sequence (DNA): TGTGCCAGCAGTACACCAACCAAAAAGGGCACTGAAGCTTTCTTT. Its translation: CASSTPTKKGTEAFF.

This chain uses TRBV27 with TRBJ2-3; TRBD2 matches at 7 bases. The V segment lost 4 bases and the J segment 10 bases; nucleotides outside the gene matches: 2. CDR1 and CDR2 (germline): MNHEY, SMNVEV (reference sequence). This CDR3 comprises 11 residues. In DNA, the CDR3 is TGTGCCAGCAGTTACACTAGCGCGCAGTATTTT. The encoded protein is CASSYTSAQYF.

This chain uses TRBV15 with TRBJ2-1; D ambiguous. The ends were cut back, 7 bases at V and 2 bases at J, with 18 bases in the middle. The length of the CDR3 is 16 residues. CDR1 is LNHNV, CDR2 YYDKDF, per germline (reference sequence). CDR3 in amino acids: CATNSFFGVTYNEQFF. The CDR3 region has the DNA TGTGCCACCAACTCCTTCTTTGGGGTTACCTACAATGAGCAGTTCTTC.

The rearrangement joins TRBV7-9 to TRBJ1-1; D not certain. V was clipped by 5 bases and J by 4 bases, with 11 bases between them. From germline, CDR1 is SEHNR and CDR2 FQNEAQ (reference sequence). This CDR3 is built from 13 residues. CDR3 sequence: CASSPFYSTEAFF. DNA for the CDR3: TGTGCCAGCAGCCCCTTTTATAGCACTGAAGCTTTCTTT. The entire variable domain, with the rest obtained from reference TRBV7-9 and TRBJ1-1, is as follows: DTGVSQNPRHKITKRGQNVTFRCDPISEHNRLYWYRQTLGQGPEFLTYFQNEAQLEKSRLLSDRFSAERPKGSFSTLEIQRTEQGDSAMYLCASSPFYSTEAFFGQGTRLTVV.